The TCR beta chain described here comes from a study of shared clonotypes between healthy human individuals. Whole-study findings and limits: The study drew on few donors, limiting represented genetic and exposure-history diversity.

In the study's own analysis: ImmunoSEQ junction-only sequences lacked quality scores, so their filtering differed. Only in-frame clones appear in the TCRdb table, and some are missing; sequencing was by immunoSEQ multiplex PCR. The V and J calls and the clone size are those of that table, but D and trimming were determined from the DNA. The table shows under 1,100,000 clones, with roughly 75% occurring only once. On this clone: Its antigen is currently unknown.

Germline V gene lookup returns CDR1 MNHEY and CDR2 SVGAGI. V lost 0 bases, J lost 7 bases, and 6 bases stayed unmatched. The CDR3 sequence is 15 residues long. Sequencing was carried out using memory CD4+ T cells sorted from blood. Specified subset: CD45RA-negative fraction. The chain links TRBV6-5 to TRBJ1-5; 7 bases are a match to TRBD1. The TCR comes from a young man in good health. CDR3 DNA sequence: TGTGCCAGCAGTTACTCGATGACAGGGAAGCAGCCCCAGCATTTT. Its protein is CASSYSMTGKQPQHF.